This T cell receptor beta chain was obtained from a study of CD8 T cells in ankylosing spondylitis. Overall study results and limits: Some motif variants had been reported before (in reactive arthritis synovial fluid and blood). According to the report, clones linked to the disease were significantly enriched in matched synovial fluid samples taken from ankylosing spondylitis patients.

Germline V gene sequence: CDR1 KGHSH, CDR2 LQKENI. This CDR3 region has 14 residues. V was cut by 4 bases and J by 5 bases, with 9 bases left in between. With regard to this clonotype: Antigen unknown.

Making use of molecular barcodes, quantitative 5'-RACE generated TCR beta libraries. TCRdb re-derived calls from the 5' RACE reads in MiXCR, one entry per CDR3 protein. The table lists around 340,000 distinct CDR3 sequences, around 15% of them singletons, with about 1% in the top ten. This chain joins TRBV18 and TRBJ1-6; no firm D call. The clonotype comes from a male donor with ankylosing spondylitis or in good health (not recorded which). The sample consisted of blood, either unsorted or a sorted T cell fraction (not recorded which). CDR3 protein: CASSQNSNNSPLHF. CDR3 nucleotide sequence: TGTGCCAGCTCACAGAACAGCAATAATTCACCCCTCCACTTT.